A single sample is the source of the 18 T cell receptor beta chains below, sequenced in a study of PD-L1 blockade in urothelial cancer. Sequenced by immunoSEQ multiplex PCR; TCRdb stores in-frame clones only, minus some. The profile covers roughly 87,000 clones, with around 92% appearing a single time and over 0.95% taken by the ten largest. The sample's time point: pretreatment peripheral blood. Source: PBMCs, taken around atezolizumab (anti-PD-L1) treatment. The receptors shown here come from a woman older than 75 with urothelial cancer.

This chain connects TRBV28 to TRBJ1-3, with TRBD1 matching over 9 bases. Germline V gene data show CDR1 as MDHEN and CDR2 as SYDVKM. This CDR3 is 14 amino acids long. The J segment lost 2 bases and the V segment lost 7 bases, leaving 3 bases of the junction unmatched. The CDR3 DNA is TGTGCCAGCATCAACAGGGGGCCTGGAAACACCATATATTTT. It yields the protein CASINRGPGNTIYF.

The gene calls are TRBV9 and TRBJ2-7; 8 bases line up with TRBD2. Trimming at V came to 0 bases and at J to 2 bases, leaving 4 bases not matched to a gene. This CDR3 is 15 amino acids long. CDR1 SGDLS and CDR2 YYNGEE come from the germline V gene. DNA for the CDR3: TGTGCCAGCAGCGTAGGAATAGCGGGAACCTACGAGCAGTACTTC. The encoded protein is CASSVGIAGTYEQYF.

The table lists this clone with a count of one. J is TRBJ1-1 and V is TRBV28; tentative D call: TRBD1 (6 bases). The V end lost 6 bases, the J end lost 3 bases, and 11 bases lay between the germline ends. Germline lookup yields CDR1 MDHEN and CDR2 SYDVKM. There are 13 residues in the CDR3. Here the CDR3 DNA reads TGTGCCAGCAGGGGAGGGGGTTACACTGAAGCTTTCTTT. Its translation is CASRGGGYTEAFF. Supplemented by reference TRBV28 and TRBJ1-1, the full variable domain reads DVKVTQSSRYLVKRTGEKVFLECVQDMDHENMFWYRQDPGLGLRLIYFSYDVKMKEKGDIPEGYSVSREKKERFSLILESASTNQTSMYLCASRGGGYTEAFFGQGTRLTVV.

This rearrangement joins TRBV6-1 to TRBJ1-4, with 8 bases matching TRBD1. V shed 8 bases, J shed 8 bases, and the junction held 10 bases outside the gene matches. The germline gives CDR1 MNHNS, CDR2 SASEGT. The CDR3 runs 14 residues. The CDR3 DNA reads TGTGCCAGCGGAAGACAGGGGTTGGGGGAAAAACTGTTTTTT. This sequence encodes CASGRQGLGEKLFF.

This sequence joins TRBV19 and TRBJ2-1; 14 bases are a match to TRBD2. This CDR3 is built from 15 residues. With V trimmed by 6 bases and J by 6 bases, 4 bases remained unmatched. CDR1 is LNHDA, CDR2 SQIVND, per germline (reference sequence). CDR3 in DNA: TGTGCCAGTAGGACCGGGACTAGCGGGAGCAATGAGCAGTTCTTC. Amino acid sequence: CASRTGTSGSNEQFF.

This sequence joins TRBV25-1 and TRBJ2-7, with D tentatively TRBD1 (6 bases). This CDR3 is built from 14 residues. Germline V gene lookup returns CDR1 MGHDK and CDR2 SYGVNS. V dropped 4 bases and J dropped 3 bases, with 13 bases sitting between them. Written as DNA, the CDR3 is TGTGCCAGCAGTGCCCCCGGGACAATCTACGAGCAGTACTTC. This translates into CASSAPGTIYEQYF.

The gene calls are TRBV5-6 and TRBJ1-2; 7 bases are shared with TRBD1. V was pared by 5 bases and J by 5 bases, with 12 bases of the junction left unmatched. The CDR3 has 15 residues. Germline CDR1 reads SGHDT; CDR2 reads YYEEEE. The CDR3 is CASSFGQARGYGYTF. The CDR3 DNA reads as TGTGCCAGCAGTTTTGGACAGGCCCGAGGATATGGCTACACCTTC.

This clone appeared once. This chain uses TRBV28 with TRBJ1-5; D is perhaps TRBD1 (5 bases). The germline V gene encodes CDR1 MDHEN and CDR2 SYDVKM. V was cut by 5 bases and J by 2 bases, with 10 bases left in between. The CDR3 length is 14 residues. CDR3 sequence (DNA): TGTGCCAGCAGTCAGGGTGGGGGCAATCAGCCCCAGCATTTT. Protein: CASSQGGGNQPQHF.

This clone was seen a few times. The DNA for the CDR3 is TGTGCCAGCAGTTTCGGACTCCTTGGGGCCAACGTCCTGACTTTC. Amino acid sequence: CASSFGLLGANVLTF. V is TRBV28 and J is TRBJ2-6, with a weak D call TRBD2 (5 bases). The CDR3 consists of 15 residues. The ends were cut back, 3 bases at V and 3 bases at J, with 9 bases in the middle. CDR1 is MDHEN and CDR2 is SYDVKM in the germline V gene.

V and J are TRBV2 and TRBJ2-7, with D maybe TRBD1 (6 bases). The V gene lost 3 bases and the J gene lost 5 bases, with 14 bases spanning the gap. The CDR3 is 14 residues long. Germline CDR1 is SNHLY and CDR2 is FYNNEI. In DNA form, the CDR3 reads TGTGCCAGCAGTGAGAGACAGGTATGGAACGAGCAGTACTTC. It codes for CASSERQVWNEQYF.

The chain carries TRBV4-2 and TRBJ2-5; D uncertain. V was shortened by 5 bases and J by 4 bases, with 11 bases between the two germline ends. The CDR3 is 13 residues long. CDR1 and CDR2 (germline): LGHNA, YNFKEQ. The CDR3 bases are TGTGCCAGCAGCTCAGATCCCCTAGAGACCCAGTACTTC. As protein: CASSSDPLETQYF.

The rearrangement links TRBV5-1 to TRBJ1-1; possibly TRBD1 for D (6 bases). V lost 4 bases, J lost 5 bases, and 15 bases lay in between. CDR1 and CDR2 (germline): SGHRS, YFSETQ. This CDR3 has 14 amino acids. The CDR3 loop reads CASSSEGGVTEAFF. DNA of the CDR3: TGCGCCAGCAGCAGCGAAGGGGGGGTGACTGAAGCTTTCTTT.

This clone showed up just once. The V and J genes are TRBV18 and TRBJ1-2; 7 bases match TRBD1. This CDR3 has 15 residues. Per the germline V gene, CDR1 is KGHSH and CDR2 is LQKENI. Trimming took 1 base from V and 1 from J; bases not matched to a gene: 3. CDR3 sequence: CASSPRQGDNYGYTF. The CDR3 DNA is TGTGCCAGCTCACCACGACAGGGAGATAACTATGGCTACACCTTC.

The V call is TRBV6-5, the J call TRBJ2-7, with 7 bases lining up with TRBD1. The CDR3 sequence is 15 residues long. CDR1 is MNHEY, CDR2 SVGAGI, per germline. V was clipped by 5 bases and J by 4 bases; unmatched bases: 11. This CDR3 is CASSPDRERSYEQYF. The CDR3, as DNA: TGTGCCAGCAGTCCCGACAGGGAGCGATCATACGAGCAGTACTTC.

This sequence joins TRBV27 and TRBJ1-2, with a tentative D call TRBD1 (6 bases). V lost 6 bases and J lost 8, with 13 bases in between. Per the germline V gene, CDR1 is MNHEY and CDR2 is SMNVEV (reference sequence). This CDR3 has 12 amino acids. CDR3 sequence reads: CASRDSTIGYTF. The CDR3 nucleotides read TGTGCCAGCAGGGACAGCACTATAGGCTACACCTTC.

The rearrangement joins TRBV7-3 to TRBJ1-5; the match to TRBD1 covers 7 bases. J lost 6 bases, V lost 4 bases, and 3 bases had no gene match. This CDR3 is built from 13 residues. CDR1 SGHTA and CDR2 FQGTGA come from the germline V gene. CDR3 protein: CASSSQGGQPQHF. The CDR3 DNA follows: TGTGCCAGCAGCTCGCAGGGGGGTCAGCCCCAGCATTTT.

The CDR3 reads CASSSYAGDEQFF. CDR3 coding DNA: TGTGCCAGTAGTAGTTATGCTGGAGATGAGCAGTTCTTC. This chain joins TRBV19 and TRBJ2-1; D is undetermined. With 4 bases removed from V and 8 bases from J, the gap between germline ends came to 12 bases. The CDR3 runs 13 residues. CDR1 and CDR2 (germline): LNHDA, SQIVND (reference sequence).

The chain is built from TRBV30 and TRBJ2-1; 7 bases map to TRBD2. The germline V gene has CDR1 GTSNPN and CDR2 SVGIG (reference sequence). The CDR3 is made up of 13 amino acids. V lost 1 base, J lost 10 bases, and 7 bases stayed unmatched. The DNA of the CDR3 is TGTGCCTGGAGTGGGGACTATCAAAAGGAGCAGTTCTTC. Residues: CAWSGDYQKEQFF.